The clone carrying this T cell receptor beta chain has a handful of counts. Its antigen remains unknown. This entry is derived from a study of shared clonotypes between healthy human individuals. Whole-study context: Serving as donors were two women and three men, whose ages spanned 18 to 49. The study's findings and limits: Sequencing depth was expected to influence donor clonotype sharing.

Data came from immunoSEQ multiplex PCR; TCRdb stores just in-frame clones and leaves some out. Of 950,000 to 1,100,000 clones in the sample, 65% to 80% were seen once. The CDR3 consists of 14 residues. V lost 4 bases to trimming and J lost 4 bases, with 14 bases between them. CDR1 SGHRS and CDR2 YFSETQ come from the germline V gene. The chain employs TRBV5-1 and TRBJ1-1; tentative D call: TRBD1 (5 bases). This sequence originates from a man aged 18 to 29 in good health. The sequenced sample consisted of memory CD4+ T cells sorted from blood. The subset here: CD45RA-negative fraction. DNA of the CDR3: TGCGCCAGCAGCCGAGGGGATCTAAGCACTGAAGCTTTCTTT. Amino acids: CASSRGDLSTEAFF.